Many counts were recorded for the clone carrying this T cell receptor beta chain. This sample is part of a study of T cells in Graves' hyperthyroidism and ophthalmopathy. The TCR beta CDR3 regions underwent amplification using RNA transcripts as the source. RT-PCR in the first round (using the HTBI primer set) targeted the TCR CDR3. TCRdb processed the multiplex PCR reads anew with MiXCR; each CDR3 protein has one entry. The sample records 530,000 or so distinct CDR3 sequences, roughly 46% being singletons. The length of the CDR3 is 14 residues. V was pared by 4 bases and J by 3 bases, with 6 bases of the junction left unmatched. The germline V gene encodes CDR1 SGHRS and CDR2 YFSETQ.

The TCR originated in a woman younger than 30 with Graves' hyperthyroidism. Sequencing was performed on peripheral blood or thyroid tissue (not recorded which). The V call is TRBV5-1, the J call TRBJ2-7; 8 bases align to TRBD1. In nucleotides, the CDR3 is TGCGCCAGCAGCGGGTACAGGGGGTTCTACGAGCAGTACTTC. Translating it yields CASSGYRGFYEQYF.